Included here is one T cell receptor beta chain sequence, with context. Only in-frame clones appear in the TCRdb table, and some are missing; sequencing was by immunoSEQ multiplex PCR. The profile covers about 240,000 clones, with roughly 86% appearing a single time and around 3.3% taken by the ten largest. CDR1 and CDR2 (germline): SQVTM, ANQGSEA. The CDR3 has 14 amino acids. V was clipped by 3 bases and J by 3 bases; unmatched bases: 4. The data were obtained in a study of blood T cell repertoires in COVID-19. The specimen sequenced was PBMCs or T cells enriched from blood (not recorded which). V gene TRBV29-1 combines with J gene TRBJ2-7, with 11 bases that match TRBD1. The clonotype originates from a woman aged 40 to 50 with acute COVID-19. Here the CDR3 DNA reads TGCAGCGTTGACGGGACAGGGGGGGGCTACGAGCAGTACTTC. The encoded protein is CSVDGTGGGYEQYF.